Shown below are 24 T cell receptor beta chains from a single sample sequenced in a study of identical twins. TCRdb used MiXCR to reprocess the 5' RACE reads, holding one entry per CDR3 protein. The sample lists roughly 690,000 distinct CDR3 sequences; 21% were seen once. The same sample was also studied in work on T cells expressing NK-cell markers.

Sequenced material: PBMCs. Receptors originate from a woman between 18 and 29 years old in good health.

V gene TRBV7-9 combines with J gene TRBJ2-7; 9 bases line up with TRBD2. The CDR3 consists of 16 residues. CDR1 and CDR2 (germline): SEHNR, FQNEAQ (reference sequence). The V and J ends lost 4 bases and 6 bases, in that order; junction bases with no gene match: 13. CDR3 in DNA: TGTGCCAGCAGCTCCCTCTGGGCGGGGGGGGAGGCCGAGCAGTACTTC. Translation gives CASSSLWAGGEAEQYF.

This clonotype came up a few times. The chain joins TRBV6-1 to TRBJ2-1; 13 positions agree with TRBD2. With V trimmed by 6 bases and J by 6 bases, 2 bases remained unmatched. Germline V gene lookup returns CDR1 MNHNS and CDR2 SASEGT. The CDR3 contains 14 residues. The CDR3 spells CASRTSGRPNEQFF. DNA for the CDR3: TGTGCCAGCAGGACTAGCGGGAGGCCCAATGAGCAGTTCTTC.

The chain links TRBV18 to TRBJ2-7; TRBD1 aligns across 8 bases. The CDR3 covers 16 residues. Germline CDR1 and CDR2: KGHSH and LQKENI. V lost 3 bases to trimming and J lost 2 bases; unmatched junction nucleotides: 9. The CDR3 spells CASSPLPTGETYEQYF. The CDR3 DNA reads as TGTGCCAGCTCACCTCTTCCGACAGGGGAGACCTACGAGCAGTACTTC.

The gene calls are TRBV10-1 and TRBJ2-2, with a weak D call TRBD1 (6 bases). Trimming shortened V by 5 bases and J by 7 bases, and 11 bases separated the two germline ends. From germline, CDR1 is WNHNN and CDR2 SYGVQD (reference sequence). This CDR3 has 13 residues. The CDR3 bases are TGCGCCAGCAGTACCGGGACAAACGGGGAGCTGTTTTTT. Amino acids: CASSTGTNGELFF.

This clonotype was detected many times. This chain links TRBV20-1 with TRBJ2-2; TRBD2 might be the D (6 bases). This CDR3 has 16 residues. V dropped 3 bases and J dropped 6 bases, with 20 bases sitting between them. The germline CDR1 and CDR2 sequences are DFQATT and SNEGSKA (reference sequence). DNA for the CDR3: TGCAGTGCTAGGGATAGCGGCCTTGGTTGGGCCGGGGAGCTGTTTTTT. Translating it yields CSARDSGLGWAGELFF.

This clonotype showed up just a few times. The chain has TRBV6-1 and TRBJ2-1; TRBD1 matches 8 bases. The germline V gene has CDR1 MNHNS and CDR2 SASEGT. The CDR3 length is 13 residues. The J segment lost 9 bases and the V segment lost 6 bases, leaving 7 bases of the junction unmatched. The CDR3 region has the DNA TGTGCCAGCAGGGGGGACAGGTGGGGTGAGCAGTTCTTC. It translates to CASRGDRWGEQFF.

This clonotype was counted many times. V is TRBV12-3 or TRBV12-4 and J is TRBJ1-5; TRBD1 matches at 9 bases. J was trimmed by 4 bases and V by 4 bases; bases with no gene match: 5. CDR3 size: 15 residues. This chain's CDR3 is CASSSTGGRNQPQHF. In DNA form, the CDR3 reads TGTGCCAGCAGTTCAACAGGGGGCCGAAATCAGCCCCAGCATTTT.

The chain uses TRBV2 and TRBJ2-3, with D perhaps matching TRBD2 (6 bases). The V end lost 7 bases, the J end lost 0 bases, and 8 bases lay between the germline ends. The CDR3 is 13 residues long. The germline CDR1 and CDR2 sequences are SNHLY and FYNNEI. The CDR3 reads CASIADSTDTQYF. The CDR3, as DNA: TGTGCCAGCATAGCGGATAGCACAGATACGCAGTATTTT.

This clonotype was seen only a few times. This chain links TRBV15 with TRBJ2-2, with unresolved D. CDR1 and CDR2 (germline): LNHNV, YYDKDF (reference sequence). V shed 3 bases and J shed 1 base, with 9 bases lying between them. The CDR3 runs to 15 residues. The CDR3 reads CATSSTDGNTGELFF. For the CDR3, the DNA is TGTGCCACCAGCAGTACGGACGGGAACACCGGGGAGCTGTTTTTT.

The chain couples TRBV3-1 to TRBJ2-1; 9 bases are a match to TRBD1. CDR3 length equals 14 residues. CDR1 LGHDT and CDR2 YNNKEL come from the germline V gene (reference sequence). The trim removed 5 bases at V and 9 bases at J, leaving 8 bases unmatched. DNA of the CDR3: TGTGCCAGCAGCTTACCGGACAGGGGAGGTGAGCAGTTCTTC. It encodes CASSLPDRGGEQFF.

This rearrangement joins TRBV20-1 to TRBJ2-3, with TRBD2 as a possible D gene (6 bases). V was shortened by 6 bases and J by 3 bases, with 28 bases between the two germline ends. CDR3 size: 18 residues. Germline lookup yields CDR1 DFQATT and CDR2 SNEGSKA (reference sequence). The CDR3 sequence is CSAGRDGRWGYRTDTQYF. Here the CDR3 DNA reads TGCAGTGCAGGGCGGGACGGGAGATGGGGGTATAGGACAGATACGCAGTATTTT.

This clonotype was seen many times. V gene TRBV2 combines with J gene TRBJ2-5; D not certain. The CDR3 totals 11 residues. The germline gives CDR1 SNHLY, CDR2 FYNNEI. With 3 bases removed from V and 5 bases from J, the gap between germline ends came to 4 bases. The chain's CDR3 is CASSDRETQYF. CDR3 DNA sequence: TGTGCCAGCAGTGATCGGGAGACCCAGTACTTC.

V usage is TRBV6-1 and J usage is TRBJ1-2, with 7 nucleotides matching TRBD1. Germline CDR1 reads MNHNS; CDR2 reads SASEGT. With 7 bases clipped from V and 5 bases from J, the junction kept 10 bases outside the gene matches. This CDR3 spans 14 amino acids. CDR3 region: CASNSIGTAYGYTF. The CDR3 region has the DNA TGTGCCAGCAACTCGATCGGGACAGCTTATGGCTACACCTTC.

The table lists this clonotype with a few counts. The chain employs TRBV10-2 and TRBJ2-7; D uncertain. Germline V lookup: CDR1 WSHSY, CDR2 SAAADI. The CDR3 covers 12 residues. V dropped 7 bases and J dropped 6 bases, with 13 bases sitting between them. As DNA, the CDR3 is TGCGCCAGCACCATGTTAGGCCGCGAGCAGTACTTC. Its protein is CASTMLGREQYF.

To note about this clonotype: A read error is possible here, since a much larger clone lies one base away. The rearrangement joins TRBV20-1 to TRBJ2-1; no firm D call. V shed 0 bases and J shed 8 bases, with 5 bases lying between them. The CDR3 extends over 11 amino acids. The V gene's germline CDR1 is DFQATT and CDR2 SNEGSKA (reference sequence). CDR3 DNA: TGCAGTGCTAGAGATGTCTATGAGCAGTTCTTC. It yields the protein CSARDVYEQFF.

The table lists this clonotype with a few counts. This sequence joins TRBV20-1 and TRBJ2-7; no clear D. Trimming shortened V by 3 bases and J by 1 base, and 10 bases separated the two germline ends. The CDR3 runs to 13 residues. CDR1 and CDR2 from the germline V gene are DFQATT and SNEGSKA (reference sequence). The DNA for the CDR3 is TGCAGTGCTAGGGTGGCAAGTTCCTACGAGCAGTACTTC. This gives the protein CSARVASSYEQYF.

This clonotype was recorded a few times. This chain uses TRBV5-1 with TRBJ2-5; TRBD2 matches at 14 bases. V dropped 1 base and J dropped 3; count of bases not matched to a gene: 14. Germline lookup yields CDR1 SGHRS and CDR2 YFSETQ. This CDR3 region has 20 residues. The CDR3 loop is CASSLWPGTSGSLPEETQYF. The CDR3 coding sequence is TGCGCCAGCAGCTTGTGGCCCGGGACTAGCGGGAGTCTCCCTGAAGAGACCCAGTACTTC.

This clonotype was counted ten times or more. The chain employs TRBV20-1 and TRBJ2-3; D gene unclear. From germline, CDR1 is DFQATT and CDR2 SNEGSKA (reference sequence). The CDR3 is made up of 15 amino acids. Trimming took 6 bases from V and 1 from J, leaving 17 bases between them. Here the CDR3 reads CSAKGVFSRTDTQYF. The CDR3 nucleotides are TGCAGTGCAAAAGGAGTCTTCTCCCGCACAGATACGCAGTATTTT.

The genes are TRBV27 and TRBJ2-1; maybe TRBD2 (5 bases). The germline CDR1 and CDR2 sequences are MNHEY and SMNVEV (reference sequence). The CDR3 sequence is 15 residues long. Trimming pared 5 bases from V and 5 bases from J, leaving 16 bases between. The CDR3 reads CASSTLASSHNEQFF. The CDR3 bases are TGTGCCAGCAGTACCCTGGCGTCTAGCCACAATGAGCAGTTCTTC.

This CDR3 reads CASSFKPGQGAGEQYF. The CDR3 coding sequence is TGTGCCAGCAGTTTTAAGCCTGGACAGGGGGCAGGGGAGCAGTACTTC. J is TRBJ2-7 and V is TRBV27; 11 bases align to TRBD1. From germline, CDR1 is MNHEY and CDR2 SMNVEV (reference sequence). There are 16 residues in the CDR3. V trimming: 3 bases; J trimming: 7 bases; junction bases outside the gene matches: 11.

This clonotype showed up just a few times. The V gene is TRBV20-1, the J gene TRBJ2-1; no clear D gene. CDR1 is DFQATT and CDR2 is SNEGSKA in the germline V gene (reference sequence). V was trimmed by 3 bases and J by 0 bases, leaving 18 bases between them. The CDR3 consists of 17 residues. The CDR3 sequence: CSASPTLGWSSYNEQFF. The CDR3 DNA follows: TGCAGTGCTAGCCCCACGCTGGGGTGGAGCTCCTACAATGAGCAGTTCTTC.

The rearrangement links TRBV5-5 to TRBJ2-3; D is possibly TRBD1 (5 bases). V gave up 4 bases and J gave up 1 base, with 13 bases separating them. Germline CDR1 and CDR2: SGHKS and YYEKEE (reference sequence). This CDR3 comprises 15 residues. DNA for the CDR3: TGTGCCAGCAGCCCCACAGGATACGGCACAGATACGCAGTATTTT. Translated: CASSPTGYGTDTQYF.

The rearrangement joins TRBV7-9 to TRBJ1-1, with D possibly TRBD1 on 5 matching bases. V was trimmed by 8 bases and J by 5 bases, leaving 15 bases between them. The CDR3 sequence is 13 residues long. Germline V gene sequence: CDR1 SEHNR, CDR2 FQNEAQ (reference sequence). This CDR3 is CASRDGVNTEAFF. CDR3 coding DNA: TGTGCCAGCCGGGACGGCGTAAATACTGAAGCTTTCTTT.

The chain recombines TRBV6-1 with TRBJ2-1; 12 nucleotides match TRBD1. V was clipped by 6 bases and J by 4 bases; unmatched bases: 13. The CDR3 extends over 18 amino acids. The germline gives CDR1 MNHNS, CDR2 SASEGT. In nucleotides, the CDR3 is TGTGCCAGCAGGAATGAGCCCGGGACAGGGGGCAGATACAATGAGCAGTTCTTC. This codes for CASRNEPGTGGRYNEQFF.